The following is a TCR beta chain sequence with its context. The CDR3 spans 16 residues. Deletions cut 2 bases from V and 6 bases from J, with 17 bases between. Germline V gene sequence: CDR1 SGHRS, CDR2 YFSETQ. The data derive from a study of blood T cell repertoires in COVID-19. TCRdb's table, derived via immunoSEQ multiplex PCR, lists solely in-frame clones and lacks some. The repertoire has under 300,000 clones, just under 85% of them found once; the top ten carry more than 8%. Sequencing was done on a sample of peripheral blood. The chain couples TRBV5-1 to TRBJ2-2, with D perhaps matching TRBD1 (6 bases). The receptor's source is a woman older than 75 with acute or convalescent COVID-19. The CDR3 DNA reads as TGCGCCAGCAGCTTCCAGGGGCCCCACCGGGCCGGGGAGCTGTTTTTT. This gives the protein CASSFQGPHRAGELFF.